One and the same sample provided the 11 T cell receptor beta chains below, sequenced in a study of blood T cell repertoires in COVID-19. TCRdb's table, derived via immunoSEQ multiplex PCR, lists solely in-frame clones and lacks some. The profile shows roughly 67,000 clones, roughly 80% of them singletons. Sequencing was carried out using peripheral blood. The receptors originated from a man aged 50 to 59 with active COVID-19.

The chain couples TRBV5-1 to TRBJ2-7; D is perhaps TRBD2 (5 bases). V shed 1 base and J shed 2 bases, with 13 bases lying between them. The CDR3 is 15 residues long. Germline V gene data show CDR1 as SGHRS and CDR2 as YFSETQ. The CDR3 DNA follows: TGCGCCAGCAGCTTGCCGGGATCCTTCCCCTACGAGCAGTACTTC. Its protein is CASSLPGSFPYEQYF.

This sequence joins TRBV6-5 and TRBJ2-4; 7 bases match TRBD1. The CDR3 consists of 13 residues. Germline CDR1 MNHEY, CDR2 SVGAGI. V was pared by 6 bases and J by 8 bases, with 7 bases of the junction left unmatched. This CDR3 reads CASSPGQVDIQYF. The CDR3 nucleotides read TGTGCCAGCAGCCCCGGACAGGTTGACATTCAGTACTTC.

The V call is TRBV7-2, the J call TRBJ2-7; 8 positions agree with TRBD1. V gave up 4 bases and J gave up 6 bases; unmatched junction bases: 11. This CDR3 region has 15 residues. CDR1 is SGHTA, CDR2 FQGNSA, per germline. The CDR3 is CASSSYSGGSGEQYF. CDR3 bases: TGTGCCAGCAGCTCATACTCAGGGGGCTCGGGCGAGCAGTACTTC.

The rearrangement uses TRBV7-2 and TRBJ2-5; 12 bases align to TRBD2. Germline assignment: CDR1 SGHTA and CDR2 FQGNSA. The CDR3 loop spans 16 amino acids. The J segment lost 5 bases and the V segment lost 5 bases, leaving 9 bases of the junction unmatched. CDR3 nucleotides: TGTGCCAGCAGCCCAAGAGGACTAGCGGGAACCGAGACCCAGTACTTC. The encoded protein is CASSPRGLAGTETQYF.

V is TRBV14 and J is TRBJ1-2; TRBD1 agrees at 7 bases. After removal of 1 base from V and 2 bases from J, the junction contained 4 bases not matched to a gene. The CDR3 runs 15 residues. Germline CDR1 SGHDN, CDR2 FVKESK. The CDR3 region has the DNA TGTGCCAGCAGCCAAGCTTTGACAGGGAACTATGGCTACACCTTC. Its translation: CASSQALTGNYGYTF.

The rearrangement joins TRBV2 to TRBJ2-3; D gene unclear. CDR3 length equals 11 residues. Germline V gene data show CDR1 as SNHLY and CDR2 as FYNNEI. Trimming removed 9 bases from V and 2 bases from J, with 6 bases in between. CDR3 in DNA: TGTGCCAGTACTTACACAGATACGCAGTATTTT. Protein product: CASTYTDTQYF.

The chain couples TRBV6-5 to TRBJ1-6; perhaps TRBD1 as D (5 bases). The germline gives CDR1 MNHEY, CDR2 SVGAGI. This CDR3 contains 15 residues. V shed 0 bases and J shed 2 bases, with 5 bases lying between them. The CDR3 reads CASSYSGAYNSPLHF. The CDR3, as DNA: TGTGCCAGCAGTTACTCAGGGGCCTATAATTCACCCCTCCACTTT.

CDR3 in amino acids: CASSLGTAPPYGYTF. The CDR3 DNA sequence: TGTGCCAGCAGCTTGGGCACAGCCCCACCATATGGCTACACCTTC. V gene TRBV7-9 combines with J gene TRBJ1-2; D is unclear. Per the germline V gene, CDR1 is SEHNR and CDR2 is FQNEAQ (reference sequence). V lost 3 bases and J lost 5, with 16 bases in between. CDR3 length: 15 residues.

The chain couples TRBV9 to TRBJ2-2; TRBD2 aligns across 8 bases. Germline-derived CDR1 and CDR2 are SGDLS and YYNGEE. This CDR3 is built from 15 residues. After removal of 6 bases from V and 0 bases from J, the junction contained 4 bases not matched to a gene. CDR3 in amino acids: CASTSRGANTGELFF. The CDR3 nucleotides read TGTGCCAGCACCTCGCGGGGGGCGAACACCGGGGAGCTGTTTTTT.

V is TRBV19 and J is TRBJ1-6, with 8 bases that match TRBD1. The CDR3 contains 14 residues. V lost 6 bases, J lost 7 bases, and 5 bases stayed unmatched. Germline V CDR1 and CDR2: LNHDA, SQIVND (reference sequence). CDR3 sequence: CASRDRVGNSPLHF. The CDR3 region has the DNA TGTGCCAGTAGGGACAGGGTCGGGAATTCACCCCTCCACTTT.

Only one count was recorded for this clone. The V and J genes are TRBV4-3 and TRBJ2-5, with D maybe TRBD2 (5 bases). Germline-derived CDR1 and CDR2 are LGHNA and YSLEER. The CDR3 is 15 residues long. V was trimmed by 3 bases and J by 5 bases, leaving 16 bases between them. As DNA, the CDR3 is TGCGCCAGCAGCCAGGAACCCTATACGGGGGAGACCCAGTACTTC. Amino acids: CASSQEPYTGETQYF.